A single sample gave rise to the 10 T cell receptor beta chains below, sequenced in a study of radiotherapy plus CTLA-4 blockade in lung cancer. The protocol was immunoSEQ multiplex PCR, while the TCRdb copy is restricted to in-frame clones and leaves out a portion. Among some 71,000 clones listed, 65% to 85% were seen once. The sequences come from peripheral blood, collected from a patient treated with radiotherapy plus ipilimumab. The receptors come from a human donor with non-small cell lung cancer whose response to radiotherapy plus ipilimumab could not be evaluated. Some clones in this sample may be carry-over from other donors' samples.

The rearrangement uses TRBV9 and TRBJ2-3; the D gene is possibly TRBD1 (6 bases). Germline lookup yields CDR1 SGDLS and CDR2 YYNGEE. Trimming stripped 4 bases from V and 10 bases from J, with 13 bases between. There are 12 residues in the CDR3. CDR3 region: CASSSGVGPQYF. DNA for the CDR3: TGTGCCAGCAGCTCAGGGGTGGGACCGCAGTATTTT.

In this sample, this clone turned up a few times. The rearrangement links TRBV19 to TRBJ1-2; D not certain. The CDR3 extends over 12 amino acids. V gave up 7 bases and J gave up 2 bases, with 8 bases separating them. Per the germline V gene, CDR1 is LNHDA and CDR2 is SQIVND (reference sequence). The CDR3 reads CASTHWNYGYTF. The CDR3 DNA reads TGTGCCAGTACGCACTGGAACTATGGCTACACCTTC.

This chain joins TRBV6-5 and TRBJ1-4; D unresolved. The ends were cut back, 5 bases at V and 8 bases at J, with 15 bases in the middle. The CDR3 consists of 14 residues. CDR1 MNHEY and CDR2 SVGAGI come from the germline V gene. This CDR3 is CASSDDNTREKLFF. CDR3 coding DNA: TGTGCCAGCAGTGACGACAACACCAGAGAAAAACTGTTTTTT.

This clone was counted a few times. The chain links TRBV7-8 to TRBJ1-3; 7 bases agree with TRBD1. CDR1 is SGHVS and CDR2 is FQNEAQ in the germline V gene. The CDR3 spans 16 residues. Trimming removed 5 bases from V and 3 bases from J; junction bases left unmatched: 10. CDR3 sequence: CASSPGTEGYGNTIYF. CDR3 DNA sequence: TGTGCCAGCAGCCCAGGGACAGAAGGGTATGGAAACACCATATATTTT.

This chain uses TRBV28 with TRBJ2-5, with TRBD2 matching over 13 bases. The J call could be wrong; TRBJ2-7 is a better fit for the DNA end. The CDR3 consists of 20 residues. CDR1 and CDR2 from the germline V gene are MDHEN and SYDVKM. The DNA of the CDR3 is TGTGCCAGCAGCCGGATCGCTACTAGCGGGGGGGCCGTACTTACCTACGAGCAGTACTTC. Translated: CASSRIATSGGAVLTYEQYF.

V and J are TRBV6-1 and TRBJ2-7; the match to TRBD1 covers 10 bases. Trimming removed 4 bases from V and 5 bases from J; junction bases left unmatched: 11. Germline V gene sequence: CDR1 MNHNS, CDR2 SASEGT. The CDR3 runs 16 residues. The CDR3 reads CASSGYPTGGQDEQYF. DNA for the CDR3: TGTGCCAGCAGTGGGTATCCGACAGGGGGCCAAGACGAGCAGTACTTC.

The chain recombines TRBV19 with TRBJ2-3, with D perhaps matching TRBD1 (5 bases). From germline, CDR1 is LNHDA and CDR2 SQIVND (reference sequence). The CDR3 is 14 amino acids. Trimming took 8 bases from V and 0 from J, leaving 12 bases between them. CDR3 nucleotide sequence: TGTGCCAGTCACCCCAGGGCTAGCACAGATACGCAGTATTTT. Translated, it gives CASHPRASTDTQYF.

This chain links TRBV6-1 with TRBJ1-1; D is possibly TRBD1 (6 bases). Germline V CDR1 and CDR2: MNHNS, SASEGT. The V gene lost 8 bases and the J gene lost 4 bases, with 17 bases spanning the gap. The CDR3 runs to 14 residues. CDR3 residues: CASLVPGAGTEAFF. For the CDR3, the DNA is TGTGCCAGCCTCGTTCCAGGGGCGGGCACTGAAGCTTTCTTT.

CDR3 sequence: CASSLQAVNTEAFF. For the CDR3, the DNA is TGTGCCAGCAGCCTCCAGGCCGTGAACACTGAAGCTTTCTTT. This chain links TRBV7-9 with TRBJ1-1; no reliable D call. V lost 5 bases and J lost 0, with 10 bases in between. This CDR3 has 14 residues. Germline V gene lookup returns CDR1 SEHNR and CDR2 FQNEAQ (reference sequence).

CDR3 DNA sequence: TGTGCCAGCAGCCAGACCAGGGCGAACACTGAAGCTTTCTTT. As protein: CASSQTRANTEAFF. This rearrangement joins TRBV14 to TRBJ1-1, with a tentative D call TRBD1 (5 bases). This CDR3 contains 14 residues. V lost 3 bases, J lost 1 base, and 9 bases lay in between. Germline values: CDR1 SGHDN, CDR2 FVKESK.